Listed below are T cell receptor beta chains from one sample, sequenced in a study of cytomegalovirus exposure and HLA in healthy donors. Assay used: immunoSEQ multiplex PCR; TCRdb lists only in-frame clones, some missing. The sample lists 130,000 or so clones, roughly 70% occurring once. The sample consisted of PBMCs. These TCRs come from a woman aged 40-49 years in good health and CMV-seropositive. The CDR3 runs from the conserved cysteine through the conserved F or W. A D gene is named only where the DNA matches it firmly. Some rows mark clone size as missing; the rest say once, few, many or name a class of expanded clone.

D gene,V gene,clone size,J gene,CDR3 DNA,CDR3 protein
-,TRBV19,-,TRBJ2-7,TGTGCCAGTACTACGACAGAGTCCTACGAGCAGTACTTC,CASTTTESYEQYF
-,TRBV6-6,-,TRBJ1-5,TGTGCCAGCACAGTACAGCTCAATCAGCCCCAGCATTTT,CASTVQLNQPQHF
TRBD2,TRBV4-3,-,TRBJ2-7,TGCGCCAGCAGCCAAAAACTAGCGGGAGGCAATCTAAACTACGAGCAGTACTTC,CASSQKLAGGNLNYEQYF
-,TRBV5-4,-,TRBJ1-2,TGTGCCAGCAGCGGCGGGGGCAACTATGGCTACACCTTC,CASSGGGNYGYTF
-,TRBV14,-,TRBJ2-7,TGTGCCAGCAGGTCGGGTCTTGAAGGCTACGAGCAGTACTTC,CASRSGLEGYEQYF
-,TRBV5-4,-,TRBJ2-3,TGTGCCAGCAGCTCAAAAAACCGGGCAGATACGCAGTATTTT,CASSSKNRADTQYF
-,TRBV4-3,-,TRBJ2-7,TGCGCCAGCAGCCAATCGGGCGAGCAGTACTTC,CASSQSGEQYF
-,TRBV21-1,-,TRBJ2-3,TGTGCCAGCAGTCTACTAGCGGGGGGGCAAGATACGCAGTATTTT,CASSLLAGGQDTQYF
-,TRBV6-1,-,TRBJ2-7,TGTGCCAGCAGGCAGGACAGACTATCCTACGAGCAGTACTTC,CASRQDRLSYEQYF
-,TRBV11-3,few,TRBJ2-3,TGTGCCAGCAGCTTAGGACACCGATTAGGCGCAGATACGCAGTATTTT,CASSLGHRLGADTQYF
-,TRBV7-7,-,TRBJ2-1,TGTGCTAGCAGCTCAAACGGGTTTAGCTCCTACAATGAGCAGTTCTTC,CASSSNGFSSYNEQFF
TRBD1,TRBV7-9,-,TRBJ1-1,TGTGCCAGCAGCCAGGGGACAGGGGGTGTCACTGAAGCTTTCTTT,CASSQGTGGVTEAFF
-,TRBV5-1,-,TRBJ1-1,TGCGCCAGCAGCTTTGCCAGGGGGAACACTGAAGCTTTCTTT,CASSFARGNTEAFF
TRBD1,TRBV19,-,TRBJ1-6,TGTGCCACCAGACAGGGGTCACCCCTCCACTTT,CATRQGSPLHF
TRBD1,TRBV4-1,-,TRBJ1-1,TGCGCCAGCAGCGAACGGACAGGGATGAACACTGAAGCTTTCTTT,CASSERTGMNTEAFF
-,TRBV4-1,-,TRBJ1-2,TGCGCCAGCAGCCAACCGTCCCCTTTGGACAGCTCCTATGGCTACACCTTC,CASSQPSPLDSSYGYTF
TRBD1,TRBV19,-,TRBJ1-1,TGTGCCAGTAGTCCCCGACAGGGGAGGATCAAGAACACTGAAGCTTTCTTT,CASSPRQGRIKNTEAFF
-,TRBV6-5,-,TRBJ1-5,TGTGCCAGCAGTCGGGACAACAGCAATCAGCCCCAGCATTTT,CASSRDNSNQPQHF